This entry lists 31 T cell receptor beta chains sequenced from one sample in a study of T cell repertoires in cytomegalovirus infection. One entry per CDR3 protein results from TCRdb running MiXCR on the reads. The sample holds nearly 700,000 distinct CDR3 sequences, around a third seen once. The antigens of these receptors remain unknown. This specimen was cultured PBMCs, taken from culture after CMV antigen stimulation. The receptor source for this set is a human donor in good health (CMV status not recorded). Some clones in this sample may be carry-over from other donors' samples.

This rearrangement joins TRBV6-2 or TRBV6-3 to TRBJ2-5; D remains ambiguous. Per the germline V gene, CDR1 is MNHEY and CDR2 is SVGEGT. Trimming removed 7 bases at V and 0 bases at J, with 6 bases between. The CDR3 is made up of 12 amino acids. The CDR3 reads CASTLNQETQYF. CDR3 DNA sequence: TGTGCCAGCACCCTAAACCAAGAGACCCAGTACTTC.

The chain has TRBV6-5 and TRBJ2-4, with D tentatively TRBD1 (6 bases). Looked up from germline, CDR1 is MNHEY and CDR2 is SVGAGI. This CDR3 region has 15 residues. Trimming left V 4 bases short and J 8 bases short, with 18 bases between. CDR3 bases: TGTGCCAGCAGTTTAAGGTCGATGCCAGGGGACATTCAGTACTTC. Residues: CASSLRSMPGDIQYF.

The chain combines TRBV18 with TRBJ2-1; no firm D call. The length of the CDR3 is 15 residues. V dropped 1 base and J dropped 4 bases, with 11 bases sitting between them. CDR1 is KGHSH and CDR2 is LQKENI in the germline V gene. The CDR3, as DNA: TGTGCCAGCTCACCACAATCACCAACTTACAATGAGCAGTTCTTC. Translating gives CASSPQSPTYNEQFF.

This chain connects TRBV12-3 or TRBV12-4 to TRBJ2-2; 7 bases map to TRBD2. V shed 4 bases and J 1 base; nucleotides not matched to a gene: 3. The CDR3 extends over 15 amino acids. The CDR3 nucleotides read TGTGCCAGCAGTTCCGGGACTAAGAACACCGGGGAGCTGTTTTTT. It is translated as CASSSGTKNTGELFF.

There are many counts of this clonotype. J is TRBJ2-5 and V is TRBV7-2; unclear D gene. Germline assignment: CDR1 SGHTA and CDR2 FQGNSA. The CDR3 sequence is 12 residues long. Trimming took 5 bases from V and 4 from J, leaving 8 bases between them. CDR3 nucleotide sequence: TGTGCCAGCAGCATAAGCAGAGAGACCCAGTACTTC. Translated: CASSISRETQYF.

The sample holds a few counts of this clonotype. The V call is TRBV6-1, the J call TRBJ2-6; possible D gene TRBD1, 5 bases. Germline V gene lookup returns CDR1 MNHNS and CDR2 SASEGT. The CDR3 contains 14 residues. V lost 5 bases and J lost 2, with 7 bases in between. The CDR3 reads CASSTGTGANVLTF. In DNA, the CDR3 is TGTGCCAGCAGTACAGGCACTGGGGCCAACGTCCTGACTTTC.

The CDR3 DNA sequence: TGTGCCAGCAGTTACCTCTCAGGGGCAGGAACTGAAGCTTTCTTT. It translates to CASSYLSGAGTEAFF. This chain links TRBV6-5 with TRBJ1-1; possible D gene TRBD1, 6 bases. Trimming removed 2 bases at V and 5 bases at J, with 15 bases between. Germline assignment: CDR1 MNHEY and CDR2 SVGAGI. CDR3 length: 15 amino acids.

This clonotype was seen repeatedly, ten times or more. The chain has TRBV7-9 and TRBJ2-7, with no clear D. The CDR3 spans 13 residues. CDR1 is SEHNR and CDR2 is FQNEAQ in the germline V gene (reference sequence). Trimming removed 5 bases at V and 0 bases at J, with 8 bases between. The CDR3 is CASSLAYSYEQYF. CDR3 DNA sequence: TGTGCCAGCAGCCTCGCCTACTCCTACGAGCAGTACTTC.

CDR3 sequence reads: CASRGASSYNEQFF. In DNA, the CDR3 is TGCGCCAGCAGGGGGGCCAGCTCCTACAATGAGCAGTTCTTC. V and J are TRBV10-2 and TRBJ2-1, with D possibly TRBD1 on 6 matching bases. Germline CDR1 WSHSY, CDR2 SAAADI. Trimming left V 6 bases short and J 0 bases short, with 9 bases between. This CDR3 spans 14 amino acids.

This clonotype was seen a handful of times. The chain combines TRBV7-9 with TRBJ1-1; possible D gene TRBD1, 6 bases. Deletions cut 4 bases from V and 13 bases from J, with 16 bases between. CDR1 and CDR2 (germline): SEHNR, FQNEAQ (reference sequence). The CDR3 contains 12 residues. The CDR3 reads CASSYNQGNVFF. CDR3 sequence (DNA): TGTGCCAGCAGCTACAACCAGGGGAATGTTTTCTTT.

The V and J genes are TRBV20-1 and TRBJ1-2; D unclear. Germline-derived CDR1 and CDR2 are DFQATT and SNEGSKA (reference sequence). The CDR3 has 15 residues. Trimming took off 0 bases at V and 9 bases at J, with 20 bases between the two ends. CDR3 sequence reads: CSARDFYRTLMSYTF. The CDR3, as DNA: TGCAGTGCTAGAGATTTCTACCGGACGCTAATGAGCTACACCTTC.

J is TRBJ1-3 and V is TRBV12-3 or TRBV12-4, with TRBD1 as a possible D gene (6 bases). Trimming pared 3 bases from V and 0 bases from J, leaving 9 bases between. The CDR3 extends over 15 amino acids. The CDR3 nucleotides are TGTGCCAGCAGTTTTGGACAGAACTCTGGAAACACCATATATTTT. It yields the protein CASSFGQNSGNTIYF.

V and J are TRBV6-2 or TRBV6-3 and TRBJ2-7, with TRBD1 as a possible D gene (7 bases). The CDR3 has 15 amino acids. Trimming removed 4 bases from V and 3 bases from J, with 16 bases in between. CDR1 is MNHEY and CDR2 is SVGEGT in the germline V gene. The CDR3 DNA reads as TGTGCCAGCAGTTTGGCCAGGGGGGCGAACTACGAGCAGTACTTC. Protein: CASSLARGANYEQYF.

The CDR3 DNA sequence: TGTGCCAGCAGCTTAATAGGGGTCAATGAGCAGTTCTTC. It specifies CASSLIGVNEQFF. The chain uses TRBV7-9 and TRBJ2-1, with D perhaps TRBD1 (5 bases). The CDR3 contains 13 residues. The V and J ends lost 2 bases and 6 bases respectively, with 8 bases between them. Germline CDR1 and CDR2: SEHNR and FQNEAQ (reference sequence). Full variable domain (remainder filled in from reference TRBV7-9 and TRBJ2-1): DTGVSQNPRHKITKRGQNVTFRCDPISEHNRLYWYRQTLGQGPEFLTYFQNEAQLEKSRLLSDRFSAERPKGSFSTLEIQRTEQGDSAMYLCASSLIGVNEQFFGPGTRLTVL.

This clonotype has only a few counts. This chain uses TRBV5-4 with TRBJ2-3; TRBD2 aligns across 7 bases. Unmatched junction bases numbered 13, after V lost 9 bases and J lost 0 bases. Germline-derived CDR1 and CDR2 are SGHNT and YYREEE (reference sequence). This CDR3 is 16 amino acids long. DNA of the CDR3: TGTGCCACGTCGGATGGGGGGGGTCCTAGCACAGATACGCAGTATTTT. Translated: CATSDGGGPSTDTQYF.

V usage is TRBV15 and J usage is TRBJ2-1; D remains ambiguous. Trimming took off 3 bases at V and 2 bases at J, with 14 bases between the two ends. The V gene's germline CDR1 is LNHNV and CDR2 YYDKDF (reference sequence). This CDR3 is 16 amino acids long. The chain's CDR3 is CATSSAQLMPYNEQFF. The CDR3 DNA follows: TGTGCCACCAGCAGTGCCCAATTAATGCCCTACAATGAGCAGTTCTTC. The entire variable domain, with the rest obtained from reference TRBV15 and TRBJ2-1, is as follows: DAMVIQNPRYQVTQFGKPVTLSCSQTLNHNVMYWYQQKSSQAPKLLFHYYDKDFNNEADTPDNFQSRRPNTSFCFLDIRSPGLGDTAMYLCATSSAQLMPYNEQFFGPGTRLTVL.

The J gene is TRBJ2-3, the V gene TRBV27, with a weak D call TRBD2 (6 bases). The CDR3 has 16 amino acids. V was pared by 6 bases and J by 1 base, with 17 bases between. CDR1 is MNHEY and CDR2 is SMNVEV in the germline V gene (reference sequence). CDR3 residues: CASRPLLGLGTDTQYF. CDR3 nucleotides: TGTGCCAGCAGGCCTCTTTTGGGACTCGGCACAGATACGCAGTATTTT.

This clonotype was detected ten times or more. The rearrangement links TRBV7-2 to TRBJ2-5; TRBD2 agrees at 11 bases. The CDR3 runs 16 residues. V trimming: 0 bases; J trimming: 4 bases; junction bases outside the gene matches: 4. Germline V CDR1 and CDR2: SGHTA, FQGNSA. CDR3 DNA: TGTGCCAGCAGCTTAGCGCATCTAGCGGGAGGAGAGACCCAGTACTTC. Its translation is CASSLAHLAGGETQYF. Supplemented by reference TRBV7-2 and TRBJ2-5, the full variable domain reads GAGVSQSPSNKVTEKGKDVELRCDPISGHTALYWYRQSLGQGLEFLIYFQGNSAPDKSGLPSDRFSAERTGGSVSTLTIQRTQQEDSAVYLCASSLAHLAGGETQYFGPGTRLLVL.

The chain carries TRBV12-3 or TRBV12-4 and TRBJ2-1; D remains unclear. This CDR3 contains 14 residues. Trimming shortened V by 5 bases and J by 10 bases, and 18 bases separated the two germline ends. The CDR3 loop reads CASSPPGPRSEQFF. The CDR3 DNA is TGTGCCAGCAGTCCCCCCGGGCCAAGATCCGAGCAGTTCTTC.

This sequence joins TRBV2 and TRBJ2-3; D is unclear. V shed 4 bases and J shed 2 bases, with 10 bases lying between them. Germline lookup yields CDR1 SNHLY and CDR2 FYNNEI. The CDR3 runs to 14 residues. This CDR3 reads CASSVIRTTDTQYF. Written as DNA, the CDR3 is TGTGCCAGCAGTGTTATCAGGACCACAGATACGCAGTATTTT.

The chain combines TRBV5-4 with TRBJ2-1; 8 positions match TRBD1. Trimming removed 3 bases from V and 2 bases from J; junction bases left unmatched: 4. The CDR3 extends over 15 amino acids. Germline assignment: CDR1 SGHNT and CDR2 YYREEE (reference sequence). The chain's CDR3 is CASSYQGAPYNEQFF. The CDR3 DNA reads TGTGCCAGCAGCTACCAGGGGGCCCCCTACAATGAGCAGTTCTTC.

The V and J genes are TRBV6-2 or TRBV6-3 and TRBJ2-4; a weak D match, TRBD2 (6 bases). The CDR3 has 11 amino acids. Trimming left V 8 bases short and J 7 bases short, with 9 bases between. CDR1 and CDR2 from the germline V gene are MNHEY and SVGEGT. CDR3 in DNA: TGTGCCAGCGGTCGGGAGAACATTCAGTACTTC. This codes for CASGRENIQYF.

This clonotype was counted only a few times. The chain is built from TRBV7-2 and TRBJ2-2, with a possible D match to TRBD2 (6 bases). There are 14 residues in the CDR3. Trimming pared 2 bases from V and 13 bases from J, leaving 17 bases between. Germline V lookup: CDR1 SGHTA, CDR2 FQGNSA. The CDR3 loop is CASSLTGESTGLFF. The CDR3 DNA is TGTGCCAGCAGCTTAACGGGAGAATCCACGGGGCTGTTTTTT.

A few counts support this clonotype. This chain links TRBV6-2 or TRBV6-3 with TRBJ2-7; possible D gene TRBD2, 6 bases. CDR3 length equals 15 residues. Trimming removed 2 bases from V and 0 bases from J, with 11 bases in between. CDR1 and CDR2 (germline): MNHEY, SVGEGT. CDR3 sequence: CASSYDGGSSYEQYF. In DNA, the CDR3 is TGTGCCAGCAGTTACGACGGGGGAAGCTCCTACGAGCAGTACTTC.

Only a few counts were recorded for this clonotype. DNA of the CDR3: TGTGCCAGCAGTGAGCAGAACACTGAAGCTTTCTTT. Translating gives CASSEQNTEAFF. The V and J genes are TRBV2 and TRBJ1-1; D is undetermined. Germline V gene sequence: CDR1 SNHLY, CDR2 FYNNEI. The ends were cut back, 3 bases at V and 1 base at J, with 3 bases in the middle. CDR3 length equals 12 residues.

This chain connects TRBV7-9 to TRBJ1-6; D remains ambiguous. The CDR3 totals 14 residues. Trimming stripped 2 bases from V and 8 bases from J, with 10 bases between. Germline CDR1 and CDR2: SEHNR and FQNEAQ (reference sequence). CDR3 residues: CASSLQLVDSPLHF. Written as DNA, the CDR3 is TGTGCCAGCAGCTTACAGTTGGTTGATTCACCCCTCCACTTT.

Many counts were recorded for this clonotype. This chain connects TRBV7-2 to TRBJ2-5; TRBD1 is a possible D gene (6 bases). The V gene lost 5 bases and the J gene lost 2 bases, with 12 bases spanning the gap. CDR1 and CDR2 from the germline V gene are SGHTA and FQGNSA. The CDR3 is 14 residues long. In DNA, the CDR3 is TGTGCCAGCAGCACCTGGACAGCTCAAGAGACCCAGTACTTC. Its protein is CASSTWTAQETQYF.

The V gene is TRBV12-3 or TRBV12-4, the J gene TRBJ1-5; no clear D. The ends were cut back, 5 bases at V and 5 bases at J, with 13 bases in the middle. This CDR3 comprises 14 residues. The CDR3 region has the DNA TGTGCCAGCAGTCACTCAGGAAAGCATCAGCCCCAGCATTTT. It translates to CASSHSGKHQPQHF.

This clonotype was recorded a few times. The chain employs TRBV7-2 and TRBJ2-1, with a tentative D call TRBD2 (5 bases). The CDR3 has 14 residues. V was shortened by 4 bases and J by 9 bases, with 16 bases between the two germline ends. The germline V gene has CDR1 SGHTA and CDR2 FQGNSA. CDR3 residues: CASSSGPAEGEQFF. The DNA of the CDR3 is TGTGCCAGCAGCTCCGGACCTGCTGAGGGTGAGCAGTTCTTC. Filled out from reference TRBV7-2 and TRBJ2-1, the complete variable domain reads GAGVSQSPSNKVTEKGKDVELRCDPISGHTALYWYRQSLGQGLEFLIYFQGNSAPDKSGLPSDRFSAERTGGSVSTLTIQRTQQEDSAVYLCASSSGPAEGEQFFGPGTRLTVL.

This sequence joins TRBV4-3 and TRBJ1-1; D is perhaps TRBD1 (5 bases). V gave up 1 base and J gave up 8 bases, with 14 bases separating them. Looked up from germline, CDR1 is LGHNA and CDR2 is YSLEER. This CDR3 has 14 amino acids. CDR3 protein: CASSQGGYAYEAFF. The DNA of the CDR3 is TGCGCCAGCAGCCAAGGGGGGTATGCATACGAAGCTTTCTTT.

The chain carries TRBV18 and TRBJ2-7, with 7 bases lining up with TRBD1. V shed 8 bases, J shed 4 bases, and the junction held 8 bases outside the gene matches. CDR1 and CDR2 (germline): KGHSH, LQKENI. CDR3 length: 13 amino acids. In DNA form, the CDR3 reads TGTGCCAGCAGCCCCAACAGGGGATACGAGCAGTACTTC. This gives the protein CASSPNRGYEQYF.